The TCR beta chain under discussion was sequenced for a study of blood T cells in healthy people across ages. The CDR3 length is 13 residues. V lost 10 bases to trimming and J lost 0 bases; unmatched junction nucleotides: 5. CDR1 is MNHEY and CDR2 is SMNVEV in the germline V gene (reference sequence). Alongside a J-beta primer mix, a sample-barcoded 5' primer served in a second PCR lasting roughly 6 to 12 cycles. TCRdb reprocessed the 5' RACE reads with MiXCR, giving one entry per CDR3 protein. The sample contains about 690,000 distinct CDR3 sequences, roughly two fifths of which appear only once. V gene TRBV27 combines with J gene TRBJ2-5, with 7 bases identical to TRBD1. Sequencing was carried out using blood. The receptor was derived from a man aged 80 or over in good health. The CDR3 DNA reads TGTGCCATTAGGGACAGCAACCAAGAGACCCAGTACTTC. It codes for CAIRDSNQETQYF.